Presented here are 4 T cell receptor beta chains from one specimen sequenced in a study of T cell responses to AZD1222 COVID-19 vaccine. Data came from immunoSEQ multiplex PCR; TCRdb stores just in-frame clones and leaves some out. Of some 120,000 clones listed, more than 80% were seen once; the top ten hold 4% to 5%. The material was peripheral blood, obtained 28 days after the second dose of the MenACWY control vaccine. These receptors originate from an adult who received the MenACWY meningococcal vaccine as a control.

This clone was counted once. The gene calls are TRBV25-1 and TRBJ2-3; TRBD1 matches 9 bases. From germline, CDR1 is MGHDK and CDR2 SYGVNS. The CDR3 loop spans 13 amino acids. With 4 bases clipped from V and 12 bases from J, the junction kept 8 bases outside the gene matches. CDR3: CASSGPTGGGQYF. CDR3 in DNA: TGTGCCAGCAGTGGCCCGACAGGGGGTGGACAGTATTTT.

The CDR3 DNA reads as TGTGCCAGCAGTTCGTCGTTTGAGGGGGCTGAAGCTTTCTTT. It encodes CASSSSFEGAEAFF. The rearrangement joins TRBV27 to TRBJ1-1; D may be TRBD1 (6 bases). CDR1 and CDR2 from the germline V gene are MNHEY and SMNVEV (reference sequence). This CDR3 has 14 amino acids. Trimming shortened V by 4 bases and J by 6 bases, and 15 bases separated the two germline ends.

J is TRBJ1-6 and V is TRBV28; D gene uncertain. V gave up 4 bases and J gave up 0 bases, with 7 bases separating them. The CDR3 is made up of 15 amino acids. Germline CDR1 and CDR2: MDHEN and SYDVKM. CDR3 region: CASSSQISYNSPLHF. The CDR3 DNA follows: TGTGCCAGCAGTTCTCAGATCTCCTATAATTCACCCCTCCACTTT.

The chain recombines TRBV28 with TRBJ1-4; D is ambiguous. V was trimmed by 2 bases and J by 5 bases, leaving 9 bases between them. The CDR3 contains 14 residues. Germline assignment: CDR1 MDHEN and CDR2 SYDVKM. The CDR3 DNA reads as TGTGCCAGCAGTTTACGGGGAATCAATGAAAAACTGTTTTTT. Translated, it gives CASSLRGINEKLFF.